The 27 T cell receptor beta chains below all came from one sample that was sequenced in a study of CD8+CD57+ T cells in acquired aplastic anemia. Researchers used genomic DNA as the template to profile TCR beta VDJ and CDR3. Via MiXCR, TCRdb re-called the reads, giving one row per CDR3 protein. The profile shows some 150,000 distinct CDR3 sequences, around two fifths of them singletons. Sequences were obtained from sorted CD4+, CD8+, or CD8+CD57+ T cells (not recorded which) from PBMCs. The receptors stem from a human donor in good health, serving as a control.

About this clonotype itself: Without the conserved terminal phenylalanine or tryptophan, this CDR3 likely stems from a read error. The DNA is left out, because the CDR3 cannot be placed on it with certainty; the CDR3 is given as TCRdb lists it. This chain uses TRBV20-1 with TRBJ2-7; whether TRBD2, the table's D call, matches the DNA was not checked. Germline V gene lookup returns CDR1 DFQATT and CDR2 SNEGSKA (reference sequence). The CDR3 spans 13 residues, counting both ends. The CDR3 is CSARRTSSYEQHL.

CDR3 region: CASSPYQGPFSYNEQFF. The DNA for the CDR3 is TGTGCCAGCAGCCCATACCAGGGGCCCTTTTCCTACAATGAGCAGTTCTTC. This chain joins TRBV5-5 and TRBJ2-1; D may be TRBD1 (6 bases). V was shortened by 4 bases and J by 1 base, with 18 bases between the two germline ends. CDR3 length: 17 amino acids. Germline values: CDR1 SGHKS, CDR2 YYEKEE (reference sequence). The whole variable domain, filled in from reference TRBV5-5 and TRBJ2-1, reads DAGVTQSPTHLIKTRGQQVTLRCSPISGHKSVSWYQQVLGQGPQFIFQYYEKEERGRGNFPDRFSARQFPNYSSELNVNALLLGDSALYLCASSPYQGPFSYNEQFFGPGTRLTVL.

This clonotype was recorded many times. The chain carries TRBV6-1 and TRBJ2-7, with TRBD2 matching 7 bases. This CDR3 spans 15 amino acids. V dropped 6 bases and J dropped 4; count of bases not matched to a gene: 12. CDR1 is MNHNS, CDR2 SASEGT, per germline. In DNA form, the CDR3 reads TGTGCCAGCAGCGAGAGGCGGGGGTTTGGGTACGAGCAGTACTTC. Encoded protein: CASSERRGFGYEQYF.

This clonotype appeared many times. The gene calls are TRBV27 and TRBJ1-2; 8 bases align to TRBD1. The CDR3 consists of 13 residues. The germline V gene has CDR1 MNHEY and CDR2 SMNVEV (reference sequence). V shed 8 bases, J shed 6 bases, and the junction held 8 bases outside the gene matches. In DNA form, the CDR3 reads TGTGCCAGCCGTCCGCAGGGGGCGAATGGCTACACCTTC. Residues: CASRPQGANGYTF.

This clonotype has a count of ten or more. This chain connects TRBV20-1 to TRBJ2-1, with 11 bases that match TRBD2. V shed 4 bases and J 9 bases; nucleotides not matched to a gene: 14. Germline-derived CDR1 and CDR2 are DFQATT and SNEGSKA (reference sequence). CDR3 size: 16 residues. Written as DNA, the CDR3 is TGCAGTGCTATCCCGGGACTAGCGGCCGTCAAAGGTGAGCAGTTCTTC. This gives the protein CSAIPGLAAVKGEQFF.

This clonotype occurred many times. This chain links TRBV5-4 with TRBJ1-1; unclear D gene. CDR1 is SGHNT, CDR2 YYREEE, per germline (reference sequence). Trimming cost V 1 base and J 0 bases, with 22 bases left between them. The CDR3 is made up of 19 amino acids. In DNA, the CDR3 is TGTGCCAGCAGCTTGCGCGGCTCTTTCTACGACGAAATGAACACTGAAGCTTTCTTT. This translates into CASSLRGSFYDEMNTEAFF.

The CDR3 here is CASIRGRTDTQYF. The CDR3 coding sequence is TGTGCCAGCATACGGGGACGTACAGATACGCAGTATTTT. The chain recombines TRBV2 with TRBJ2-3; either TRBD1 or TRBD2 may fit D (5 bases each). The CDR3 covers 13 residues. The V gene's germline CDR1 is SNHLY and CDR2 FYNNEI. V was cut by 7 bases and J by 3 bases, with 11 bases left in between.

The rearrangement joins TRBV11-2 to TRBJ1-1; D is possibly TRBD1 (6 bases). The germline V gene encodes CDR1 SGHAT and CDR2 FQNNGV. The V gene lost 5 bases and the J gene lost 0 bases, with 13 bases spanning the gap. This CDR3 region has 15 residues. The CDR3 loop is CASSPTGQLNTEAFF. The CDR3 DNA is TGTGCCAGCAGCCCAACTGGACAGCTGAACACTGAAGCTTTCTTT.

The chain is built from TRBV7-9 and TRBJ2-7; 9 nucleotides agree with TRBD1. The CDR3 is made up of 13 amino acids. The germline V gene encodes CDR1 SEHNR and CDR2 FQNEAQ (reference sequence). Unmatched junction bases numbered 2, after V lost 3 bases and J lost 5 bases. The CDR3 sequence: CASSFTGGDEQYF. The CDR3 nucleotides are TGTGCCAGCAGCTTTACAGGGGGCGACGAGCAGTACTTC.

The CDR3 here is CASRQGGEQYF. In DNA form, the CDR3 reads TGTGCCAGCAGACAGGGGGGTGAGCAGTACTTC. The chain links TRBV6-1 to TRBJ2-7; 8 bases fit TRBD1. The CDR3 has 11 amino acids. Germline loops: CDR1 MNHNS, CDR2 SASEGT. V lost 6 bases and J lost 7; bases outside the gene matches: 2.

This clonotype was observed a few times. The chain is built from TRBV29-1 and TRBJ1-1, with D unresolved. V lost 5 bases, J lost 3 bases, and 13 bases lay in between. This CDR3 contains 13 residues. Germline V gene sequence: CDR1 SQVTM, CDR2 ANQGSEA. The CDR3 protein is CSVSRSGDTEAFF. CDR3 sequence (DNA): TGCAGCGTTAGCCGGAGTGGGGACACTGAAGCTTTCTTT.

The V call is TRBV2, the J call TRBJ2-3; maybe TRBD1 (5 bases). Trimming pared 5 bases from V and 2 bases from J, leaving 11 bases between. The CDR3 contains 14 residues. Germline V gene sequence: CDR1 SNHLY, CDR2 FYNNEI. CDR3 loop: CASSMTVHTDTQYF. CDR3 sequence (DNA): TGTGCCAGCAGTATGACAGTGCACACAGATACGCAGTATTTT. The full variable domain, rest sourced from reference TRBV2 and TRBJ2-3, is EPEVTQTPSHQVTQMGQEVILRCVPISNHLYFYWYRQILGQKVEFLVSFYNNEISEKSEIFDDQFSVERPDGSNFTLKIRSTKLEDSAMYFCASSMTVHTDTQYFGPGTRLTVL.

There are many counts of this clonotype. The V call is TRBV6-1, the J call TRBJ1-3; no reliable D call. The CDR3 is 15 amino acids. The V and J ends lost 6 bases and 2 bases respectively, with 14 bases between them. The germline CDR1 and CDR2 sequences are MNHNS and SASEGT. The CDR3 region is CASRPGYLTGNTIYF. The CDR3 DNA reads as TGTGCCAGCAGGCCGGGATACCTGACTGGAAACACCATATATTTT.

Points on this clonotype: One base away lies a much larger clone, so this may be a sequencing read error. The CDR3 protein is CASSLASVLSTDTQYF. The DNA for the CDR3 is TGTGCCAGCAGCTTAGCTAGTGTTCTCTCCACAGATACGCAGTATTTT. V and J are TRBV7-2 and TRBJ2-3; D is uncertain. CDR3 length equals 16 residues. Germline values: CDR1 SGHTA, CDR2 FQGNSA. Trimming stripped 0 bases from V and 2 bases from J, with 12 bases between.

The sample holds many counts of this clonotype. The V gene is TRBV29-1, the J gene TRBJ2-3; D gene unclear. This CDR3 is built from 12 residues. Per the germline V gene, CDR1 is SQVTM and CDR2 is ANQGSEA. V was cut by 0 bases and J by 8 bases, with 9 bases left in between. The CDR3 is CSVEEGSGTQYF. CDR3 in DNA: TGCAGCGTTGAAGAGGGGTCAGGTACGCAGTATTTT.

This clonotype was observed at least ten times. J is TRBJ2-5 and V is TRBV11-2, with 10 positions matching TRBD1. V lost 6 bases, J lost 5 bases, and 6 bases stayed unmatched. Germline CDR1 reads SGHAT; CDR2 reads FQNNGV. The CDR3 contains 14 residues. The CDR3 coding sequence is TGTGCCAGCAGGGAGACAGGGGGCGCGGAGACCCAGTACTTC. Its translation: CASRETGGAETQYF.

The chain recombines TRBV11-2 with TRBJ2-3; 14 bases fit TRBD2. The CDR3 covers 18 residues. CDR1 is SGHAT and CDR2 is FQNNGV in the germline V gene. After removal of 1 base from V and 5 bases from J, the junction contained 8 bases not matched to a gene. CDR3 region: CASSLVLGLAGAIDTQYF. The CDR3 nucleotides read TGTGCCAGCAGCTTAGTACTGGGACTAGCGGGAGCAATAGATACGCAGTATTTT.

The J gene is TRBJ1-2, the V gene TRBV19; TRBD1 aligns across 8 bases. The CDR3 is 13 amino acids. V dropped 9 bases and J dropped 3; count of bases not matched to a gene: 6. Germline values: CDR1 LNHDA, CDR2 SQIVND (reference sequence). The CDR3 is CARSRDRYYGYTF. Here the CDR3 DNA reads TGTGCCAGGAGCCGGGACAGGTACTATGGCTACACCTTC.

This clonotype was seen at least ten times. This sequence joins TRBV20-1 and TRBJ1-2; possible D gene TRBD1, 5 bases. The CDR3 is 9 amino acids. Germline lookup yields CDR1 DFQATT and CDR2 SNEGSKA (reference sequence). Trimming pared 6 bases from V and 8 bases from J, leaving 7 bases between. CDR3 protein: CSAGGGYTF. The CDR3 region has the DNA TGCAGTGCCGGGGGGGGCTACACCTTC.

This clonotype came up many times. The rearrangement links TRBV30 to TRBJ1-5; no firm D call. This CDR3 comprises 13 residues. Germline V lookup: CDR1 GTSNPN, CDR2 SVGIG (reference sequence). Trimming removed 2 bases from V and 3 bases from J, with 8 bases in between. CDR3 amino acids: CAWSSSSNQPQHF. CDR3 bases: TGTGCCTGGAGTAGCTCGTCCAATCAGCCCCAGCATTTT.

Details on this clonotype: This sequence may be a read error, since a much larger clone differs from it by one base. The chain employs TRBV7-9 and TRBJ1-4; 7 bases are a match to TRBD1. The V gene's germline CDR1 is SEHNR and CDR2 FQNEAQ (reference sequence). This CDR3 is 14 amino acids long. The CDR3 loop is CASSLDRANERLFF. In DNA, the CDR3 is TGTGCCAGCAGCCTTGACAGGGCTAATGAAAGACTGTTTTTT. The full variable domain, completed using reference TRBV7-9 and TRBJ1-4, is DTGVSQNPRHKITKRGQNVTFRCDPISEHNRLYWYRQTLGQGPEFLTYFQNEAQLEKSRLLSDRFSAERPKGSFSTLEIQRTEQGDSAMYLCASSLDRANERLFFGSGTQLSVL.

The gene calls are TRBV28 and TRBJ1-2, with no clear D. This CDR3 has 14 amino acids. V lost 1 base and J 2 bases, leaving 8 bases between the germline ends. CDR1 is MDHEN, CDR2 SYDVKM, per germline. The CDR3 DNA reads as TGTGCCAGCAGTTTATCCGCCAGAAACTATGGCTACACCTTC. This translates into CASSLSARNYGYTF.

This clonotype was detected a few times. The CDR3 DNA is TGTGCCAGCAGCTTAGCCCCCCTGCTAGCCAAAAACATTCAGTACTTC. Its protein product is CASSLAPLLAKNIQYF. The chain employs TRBV7-2 and TRBJ2-4; no reliable D call. The V end lost 0 bases, the J end lost 0 bases, and 9 bases lay between the germline ends. Germline-derived CDR1 and CDR2 are SGHTA and FQGNSA. The CDR3 is made up of 16 amino acids.

This chain joins TRBV19 and TRBJ1-4; 7 bases line up with TRBD1. Unmatched junction bases numbered 8, after V lost 8 bases and J lost 5 bases. The length of the CDR3 is 14 residues. Germline values: CDR1 LNHDA, CDR2 SQIVND (reference sequence). The CDR3, as DNA: TGTGCCAGTCGGGAGACAGGGCTGAATGAAAAACTGTTTTTT. Translated, it gives CASRETGLNEKLFF.

This clonotype was counted many times. V gene TRBV29-1 combines with J gene TRBJ2-3; D gene unclear. Germline V CDR1 and CDR2: SQVTM, ANQGSEA. The CDR3 extends over 12 amino acids. The V gene lost 3 bases and the J gene lost 3 bases, with 7 bases spanning the gap. CDR3 coding DNA: TGCAGCGTTGATACTCTGACAGATACGCAGTATTTT. Its protein product is CSVDTLTDTQYF.

Remarks on this clonotype: Possible read error: a much larger clone is one base away. The rearrangement uses TRBV7-7 and TRBJ2-5; TRBD2 aligns across 12 bases. CDR1 and CDR2 (germline): SSHAT, FNYEAQ (reference sequence). V was pared by 3 bases and J by 0 bases, with 5 bases of the junction left unmatched. The CDR3 runs 17 residues. CDR3 bases: TGTGCCAGCAGCTTGAATCCTAGCGGGGGGGACCAAGAGACCCAGTACTTC. Its protein is CASSLNPSGGDQETQYF.

This clonotype was seen repeatedly, ten times or more. The rearrangement uses TRBV10-3 and TRBJ1-2; D ambiguous. The CDR3 is 12 residues long. Germline loops: CDR1 ENHRY, CDR2 SYGVKD. Trimming removed 6 bases from V and 1 base from J, with 6 bases in between. CDR3 protein: CAIRKGNYGYTF. The CDR3 DNA reads TGTGCCATCAGAAAGGGTAACTATGGCTACACCTTC.